The entry below describes one T cell receptor (beta chain). This specimen comes from a study of low-dose radiotherapy and immunotherapy resistance in tumors. Study as a whole: Cohort 1 patients were irradiated with 0.5 Gy fractions every 2 weeks to 6.5 Gy total. On cycle 1 day 1, patients started four cycles of oral aspirin 300 mg daily.

Advanced solid tumors without tumor-infiltrating lymphocytes were required for inclusion. Per germline, CDR1 MNHEY and CDR2 SVGEGT. There are 14 residues in the CDR3. The junction had 4 bases not matched to a gene; V was cut back by 7 bases and J by 0 bases. Alpha and beta chains were covered, as first-strand cDNA relied on TRAV- and TRBV-specific primers. TCRs were amplified for roughly 22 PCR cycles with a constant-region primer and V-primer adapter. In TCRdb, the reads were re-called with MiXCR into one record per CDR3 protein. The table lists about 14,000 distinct CDR3 sequences, under 55% of them singletons, with 3.5% to 4.5% in the top ten.

The receptor comes from a human donor with advanced metastatic prostate, ovarian, gallbladder or colorectal cancer (not recorded which). This table probably holds off-target reads from a library built for another chain. This rearrangement joins TRBV6-2 or TRBV6-3 to TRBJ2-3, with TRBD2 identical over 7 bases. As DNA, the CDR3 is TGTGCCAGCACCAAAGCGGGGAGCACAGATACGCAGTATTTT. Its protein product is CASTKAGSTDTQYF.